This T cell receptor (beta chain) comes out of a study of shared clonotypes between healthy human individuals. About the research overall: Per donor, three plates held CD4 naive cells, three held CD4 memory, two held CD8 naive and one held CD8 memory.

Everyone who donated was a Caucasian adult who lived in Nashville, Tennessee. CD45RA-negative memory and CD45RA+ naive subsets were split from the CD4+ cells. Note on this clone: Its antigen remains unidentified.

Method: immunoSEQ multiplex PCR; TCRdb's copy keeps in-frame clones and lacks some. The table shows over a million clones, with roughly 80% occurring only once. V lost 2 bases and J lost 5; bases outside the gene matches: 4. CDR1 and CDR2 from the germline V gene are MNHEY and SMNVEV (reference sequence). The CDR3 sequence is 14 residues long. Findings and caveats of the study: Estimated richness was generally greater in naive than memory subsets.

Sequences were obtained from memory CD4+ T cells sorted from blood. Subset noted: CD45RA-negative fraction. The V gene is TRBV27, the J gene TRBJ2-7; 9 bases fit TRBD1. This clonotype was sampled from a man aged 18 to 30 in good health. CDR3 protein: CASSLGDRANEQYF. CDR3 DNA: TGTGCCAGCAGTTTAGGGGACAGGGCCAACGAGCAGTACTTC.